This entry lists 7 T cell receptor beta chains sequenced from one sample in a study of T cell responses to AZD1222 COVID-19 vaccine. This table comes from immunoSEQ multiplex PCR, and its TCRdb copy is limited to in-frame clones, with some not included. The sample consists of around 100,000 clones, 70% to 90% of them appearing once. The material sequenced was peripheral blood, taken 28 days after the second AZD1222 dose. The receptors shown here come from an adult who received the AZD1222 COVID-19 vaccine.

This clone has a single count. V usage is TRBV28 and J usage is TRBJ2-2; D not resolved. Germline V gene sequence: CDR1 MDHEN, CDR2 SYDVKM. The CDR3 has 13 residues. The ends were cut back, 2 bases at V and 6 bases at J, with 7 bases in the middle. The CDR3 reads CASSLSIAGELFF. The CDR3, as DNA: TGTGCCAGCAGTTTAAGTATCGCCGGGGAGCTGTTTTTT.

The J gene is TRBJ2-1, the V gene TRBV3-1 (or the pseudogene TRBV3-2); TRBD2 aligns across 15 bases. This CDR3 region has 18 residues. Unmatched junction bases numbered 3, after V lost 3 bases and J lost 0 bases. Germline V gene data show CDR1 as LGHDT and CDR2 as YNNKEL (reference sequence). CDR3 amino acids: CASSQGTSGGSSYNEQFF. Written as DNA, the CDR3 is TGTGCCAGCAGCCAGGGGACTAGCGGGGGGTCCTCCTACAATGAGCAGTTCTTC.

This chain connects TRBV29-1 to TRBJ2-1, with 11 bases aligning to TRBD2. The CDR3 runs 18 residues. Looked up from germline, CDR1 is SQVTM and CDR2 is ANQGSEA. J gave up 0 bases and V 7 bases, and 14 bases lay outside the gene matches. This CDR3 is CSAIGSSGGASSYNEQFF. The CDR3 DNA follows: TGCAGCGCCATCGGTAGTAGCGGGGGGGCGAGCTCCTACAATGAGCAGTTCTTC.

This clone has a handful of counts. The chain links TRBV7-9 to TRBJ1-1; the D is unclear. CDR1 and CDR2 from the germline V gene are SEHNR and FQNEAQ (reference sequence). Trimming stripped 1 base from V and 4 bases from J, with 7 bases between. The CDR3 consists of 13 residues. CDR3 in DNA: TGTGCCAGCAGCTTAGTCAGTGGCACTGAAGCTTTCTTT. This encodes CASSLVSGTEAFF.

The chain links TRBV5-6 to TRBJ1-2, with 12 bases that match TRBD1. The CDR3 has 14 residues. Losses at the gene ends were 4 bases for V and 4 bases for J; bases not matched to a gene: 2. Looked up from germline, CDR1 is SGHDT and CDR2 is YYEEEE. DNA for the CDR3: TGTGCCAGCAGCCTGGGACAGGGGGCCTATGGCTACACCTTC. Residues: CASSLGQGAYGYTF.

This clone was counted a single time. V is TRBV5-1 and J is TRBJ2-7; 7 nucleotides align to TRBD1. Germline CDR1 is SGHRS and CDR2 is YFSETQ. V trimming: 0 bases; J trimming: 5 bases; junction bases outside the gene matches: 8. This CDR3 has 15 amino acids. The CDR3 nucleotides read TGCGCCAGCAGCTTGGTGCCAGGGGGTAACCACGAGCAGTACTTC. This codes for CASSLVPGGNHEQYF.

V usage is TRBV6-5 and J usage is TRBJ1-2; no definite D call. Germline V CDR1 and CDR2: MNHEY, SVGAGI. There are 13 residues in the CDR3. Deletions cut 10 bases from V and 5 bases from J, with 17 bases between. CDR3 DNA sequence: TGTGCCACCTACCCTAAAGGGTATTATGGCTACACCTTC. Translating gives CATYPKGYYGYTF.